Reported below is one TCR beta chain. This clonotype was found many times. Its antigen is currently not known. Base qualities are missing; no much larger clone stands one base away. The sample originates from a study of molecular identifiers for immune sequencing clone quantification (dated by TCRdb to 2016 to 2019). For the study in its entirety: For a replicate experiment, the RNA from either approximately 20,000 or 100,000 naive CD8 T cells was divided into five aliquots, and four of those aliquots went on to sequencing. This methods study used CD8 T cells to benchmark TCR RNA copy counting and molecular-identifier clustering-based TCR repertoire sequencing (MIDCIRS).

The germline V gene (reference sequence) provides CDR1 DFQATT and CDR2 SNEGSKA. Clipping removes 0 bases from V and 3 bases from J, with 11 as the unmatched junction base count. Taken from cysteine to phenylalanine, the CDR3 has 17 residues. Left in the record is the CDR3 DNA by itself, 51 bases read in frame from the first base. Libraries of naive CD8 T cells were built from anywhere between about 20,000 and 1,000,000 sorted cells, with 10%, 30% or 50% of the purified RNA used. Naive CD8 T cells were FACS-sorted as CD8+CD4-CCR7+CD45RA+ on a BD FACSAria II into RLT Plus buffer. To test detection sensitivity, Jurkat RNA equivalent to nine to ten TCR copies was spiked into samples of about 18,000-1,000,000 naive CD8 T cells. Enrichment of CD8 T cells was done with RosetteSep CD8+ T Cell Enrichment Cocktail plus Ficoll-Paque, and ACK red cell lysis came afterward. The library was generated by PCR. The reads were generated on an Illumina HiSeq 4000. Bulk TCR libraries were prepared as previously described, using TCR primers listed in Table S5. The Qiagen AllPrep DNA/RNA kit was used to purify total RNA. Reads from multiple sequencing runs of the same library were pooled before analysis. From the authors' description of their analysis: Reads were retained only if the reads had an exact TCR constant sequence, and the retained reads were trimmed to 150 nt and grouped according to their 12-nt molecular barcodes. Reads in each barcode group were sub-clustered using a 15% Levenshtein threshold, and a quality-weighted consensus sequence was built for each RNA molecule. Non-functional sequences were excluded, and lower-count sequences lying one edit away from another sequence were also excluded. Based on fitting two negative binomial distributions, any barcode sub-cluster with under 20% of the maximum read count was discarded. TCRdb handled the public reads itself, with Q25 trimming in fastp and clone calling in MiXCR, and kept productive beta chains. Duplicate CDR3 protein sequences are folded into a single record with the most common DNA and genes. The V and J calls come from TCRdb's annotation, not from the publication. Counted in this sample were about 68,000 distinct CDR3 sequences; 15% to 20% of them appeared once. Over 1.3% of the sample rests with the top ten.

What the research found in general, with its limitations: Without barcode sub-clustering, chimeric consensus sequences inflated TCR diversity; chimeras reached as high as 47%. Identical TCR molecules sharing a barcode could cause highly expanded clone sizes to be underestimated. Modeling indicated about 3.1 TCR RNA copies recovered per cell, compared with around 9.8 by digital PCR, which implies a capture efficiency of 25% to 35%. The naive libraries included spiked-in Jurkat TCR RNA (10 copies' worth), and this RNA is not part of the donor repertoire. A single cell's worth of spiked-in Jurkat TCR RNA was reported detectable even among under 1.1 million naive CD8 T cells. In CMV-specific effector cells, over 99% of molecules were held by clones above 20 RNA copies, whereas under 1% of molecules were held by such clones in naive cells.

Rearrangement joined TRBV20-1 to TRBJ2-7, and 10 bases in between align with TRBD2. Sample: naive CD8+ T cells from blood, with Jurkat cell RNA spiked in. Sample cell subset or site, as interpreted from the label and publication: FACS-sorted CD8+CD4-CCR7+CD45RA+ naive T cells. This receptor was obtained from a human donor in good health. Some libraries in this study had Jurkat cell RNA spiked in. CDR3 loop: CSARDTTSGERFYEQYF. The DNA sequence follows: TGCAGTGCTAGAGATACCACTAGCGGGGAAAGGTTCTACGAGCAGTACTTC.